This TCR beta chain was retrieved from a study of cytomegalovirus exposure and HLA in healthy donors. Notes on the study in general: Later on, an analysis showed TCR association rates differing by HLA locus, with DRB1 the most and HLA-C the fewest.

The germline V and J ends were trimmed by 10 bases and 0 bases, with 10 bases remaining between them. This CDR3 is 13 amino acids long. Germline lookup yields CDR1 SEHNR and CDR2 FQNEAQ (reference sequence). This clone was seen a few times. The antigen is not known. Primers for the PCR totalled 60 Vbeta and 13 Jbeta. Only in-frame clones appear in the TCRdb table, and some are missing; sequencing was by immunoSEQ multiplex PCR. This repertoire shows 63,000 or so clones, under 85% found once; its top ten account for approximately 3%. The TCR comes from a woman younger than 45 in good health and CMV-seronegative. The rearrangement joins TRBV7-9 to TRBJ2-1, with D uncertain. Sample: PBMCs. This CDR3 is CATLANSYNEQFF. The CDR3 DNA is TGTGCCACTCTTGCGAACTCCTACAATGAGCAGTTCTTC. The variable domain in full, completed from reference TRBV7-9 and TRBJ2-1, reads DTGVSQNPRHKITKRGQNVTFRCDPISEHNRLYWYRQTLGQGPEFLTYFQNEAQLEKSRLLSDRFSAERPKGSFSTLEIQRTEQGDSAMYLCATLANSYNEQFFGPGTRLTVL.